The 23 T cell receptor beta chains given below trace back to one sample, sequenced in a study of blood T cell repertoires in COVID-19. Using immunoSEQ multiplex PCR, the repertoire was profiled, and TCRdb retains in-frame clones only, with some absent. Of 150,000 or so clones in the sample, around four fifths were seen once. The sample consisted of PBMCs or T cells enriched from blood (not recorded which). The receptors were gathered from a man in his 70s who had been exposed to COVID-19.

As DNA, the CDR3 is TGTGCCAGCAGTCCAAGACAGGGGTTAACTGAAGCTTTCTTT. It specifies CASSPRQGLTEAFF. The genes are TRBV27 and TRBJ1-1; 8 bases line up with TRBD1. The CDR3 has 14 amino acids. Trimming removed 5 bases from V and 5 bases from J; junction bases left unmatched: 7. Germline lookup yields CDR1 MNHEY and CDR2 SMNVEV (reference sequence).

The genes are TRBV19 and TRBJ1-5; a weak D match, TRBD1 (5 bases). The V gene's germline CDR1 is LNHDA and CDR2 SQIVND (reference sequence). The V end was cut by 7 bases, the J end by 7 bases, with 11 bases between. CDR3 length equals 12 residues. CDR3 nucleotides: TGTGCCAGTAACCGGGGGACCCAGCCCCAGCATTTT. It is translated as CASNRGTQPQHF.

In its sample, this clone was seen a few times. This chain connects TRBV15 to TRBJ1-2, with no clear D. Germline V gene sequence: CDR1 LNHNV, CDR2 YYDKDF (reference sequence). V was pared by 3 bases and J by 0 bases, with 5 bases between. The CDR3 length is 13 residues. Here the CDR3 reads CATSRAANYGYTF. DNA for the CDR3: TGTGCCACCAGCAGGGCGGCTAACTATGGCTACACCTTC.

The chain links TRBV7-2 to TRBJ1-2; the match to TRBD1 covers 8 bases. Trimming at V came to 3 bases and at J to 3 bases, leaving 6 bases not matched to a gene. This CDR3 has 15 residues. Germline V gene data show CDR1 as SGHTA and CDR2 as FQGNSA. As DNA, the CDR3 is TGTGCCAGCAGCTTTCAAGAACAGGGGGACTATGGCTACACCTTC. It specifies CASSFQEQGDYGYTF.

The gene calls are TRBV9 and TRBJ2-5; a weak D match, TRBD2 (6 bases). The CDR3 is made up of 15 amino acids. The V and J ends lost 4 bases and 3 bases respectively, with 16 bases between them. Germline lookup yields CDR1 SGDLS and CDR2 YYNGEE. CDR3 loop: CASSSRGTAEETQYF. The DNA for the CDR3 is TGTGCCAGCAGCTCGAGAGGGACTGCCGAAGAGACCCAGTACTTC.

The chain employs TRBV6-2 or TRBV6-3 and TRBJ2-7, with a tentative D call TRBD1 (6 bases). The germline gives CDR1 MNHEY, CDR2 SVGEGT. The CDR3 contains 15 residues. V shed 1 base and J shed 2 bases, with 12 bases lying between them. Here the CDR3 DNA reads TGTGCCAGCAGTTACTACGCAGGGGTCACCTACGAGCAGTACTTC. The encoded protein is CASSYYAGVTYEQYF.

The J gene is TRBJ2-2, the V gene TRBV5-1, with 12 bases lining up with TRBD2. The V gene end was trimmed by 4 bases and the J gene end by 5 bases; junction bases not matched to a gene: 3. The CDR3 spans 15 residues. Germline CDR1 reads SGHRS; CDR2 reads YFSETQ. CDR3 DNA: TGCGCCAGCAGCCCGGGACTAGCGGGTACCGGGGAGCTGTTTTTT. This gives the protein CASSPGLAGTGELFF.

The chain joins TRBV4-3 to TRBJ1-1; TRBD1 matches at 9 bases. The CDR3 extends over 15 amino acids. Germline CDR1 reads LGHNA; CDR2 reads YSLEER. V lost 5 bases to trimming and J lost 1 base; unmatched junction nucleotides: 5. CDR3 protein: CASSLHRGRNTEAFF. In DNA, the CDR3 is TGCGCCAGCAGCTTACACAGGGGGCGGAACACTGAAGCTTTCTTT.

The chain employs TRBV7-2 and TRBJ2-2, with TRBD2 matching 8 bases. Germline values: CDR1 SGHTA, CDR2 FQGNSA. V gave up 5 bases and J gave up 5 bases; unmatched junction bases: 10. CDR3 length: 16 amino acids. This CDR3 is CASSRRLAGGTGELFF. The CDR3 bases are TGTGCCAGCAGCCGTAGACTGGCGGGAGGAACCGGGGAGCTGTTTTTT. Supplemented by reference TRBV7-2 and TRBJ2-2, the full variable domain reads GAGVSQSPSNKVTEKGKDVELRCDPISGHTALYWYRQSLGQGLEFLIYFQGNSAPDKSGLPSDRFSAERTGGSVSTLTIQRTQQEDSAVYLCASSRRLAGGTGELFFGEGSRLTVL.

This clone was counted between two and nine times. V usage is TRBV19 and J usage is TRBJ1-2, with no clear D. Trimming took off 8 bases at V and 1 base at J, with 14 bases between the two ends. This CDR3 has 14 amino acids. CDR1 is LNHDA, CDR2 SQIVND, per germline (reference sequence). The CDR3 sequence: CASRGPLVNYGYTF. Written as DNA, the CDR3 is TGTGCCAGTCGCGGGCCGCTGGTTAACTATGGCTACACCTTC.

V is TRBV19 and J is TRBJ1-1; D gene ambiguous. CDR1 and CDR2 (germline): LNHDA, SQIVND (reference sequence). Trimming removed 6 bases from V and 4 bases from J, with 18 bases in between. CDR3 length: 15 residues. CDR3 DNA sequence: TGTGCCAGTAGATCTCCGGGAGTTACTTTCACTGAAGCTTTCTTT. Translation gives CASRSPGVTFTEAFF.

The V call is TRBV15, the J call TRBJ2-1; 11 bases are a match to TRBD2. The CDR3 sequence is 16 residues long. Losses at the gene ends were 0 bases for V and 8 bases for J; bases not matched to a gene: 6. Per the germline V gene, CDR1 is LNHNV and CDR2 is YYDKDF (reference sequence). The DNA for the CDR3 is TGTGCCACCAGCAGAGATCGTAGCGGGAGGGCTGATGAGCAGTTCTTC. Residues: CATSRDRSGRADEQFF.

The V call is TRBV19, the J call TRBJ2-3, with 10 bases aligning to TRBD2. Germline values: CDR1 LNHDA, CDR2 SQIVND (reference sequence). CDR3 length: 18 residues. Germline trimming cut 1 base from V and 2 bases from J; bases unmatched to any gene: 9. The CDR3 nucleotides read TGTGCCAGTAGTATAGGTAGCGGGGGGCGGAGGATCACAGATACGCAGTATTTT. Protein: CASSIGSGGRRITDTQYF.

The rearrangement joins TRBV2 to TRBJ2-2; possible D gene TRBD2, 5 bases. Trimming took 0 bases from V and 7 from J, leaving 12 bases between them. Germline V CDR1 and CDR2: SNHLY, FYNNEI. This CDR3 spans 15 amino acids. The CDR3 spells CASSEADSKSGELFF. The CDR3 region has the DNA TGTGCCAGCAGTGAAGCGGACTCGAAGAGCGGGGAGCTGTTTTTT.

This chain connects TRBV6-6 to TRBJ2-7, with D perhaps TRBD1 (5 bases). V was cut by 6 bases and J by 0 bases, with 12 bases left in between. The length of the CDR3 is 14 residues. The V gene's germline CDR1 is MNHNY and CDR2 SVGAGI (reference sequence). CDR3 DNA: TGTGCCAGCAGCCGCTTTAGGGGCTCCTACGAGCAGTACTTC. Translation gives CASSRFRGSYEQYF.

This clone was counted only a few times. CDR3 coding DNA: TGTGCCAGCAGCTTAGTGCGGAGACAGGACGGCTACACCTTC. Protein: CASSLVRRQDGYTF. The chain links TRBV7-8 to TRBJ1-2, with D perhaps matching TRBD1 (6 bases). The CDR3 is 14 residues long. V lost 1 base, J lost 8 bases, and 14 bases lay in between. Germline CDR1 is SGHVS and CDR2 is FQNEAQ.

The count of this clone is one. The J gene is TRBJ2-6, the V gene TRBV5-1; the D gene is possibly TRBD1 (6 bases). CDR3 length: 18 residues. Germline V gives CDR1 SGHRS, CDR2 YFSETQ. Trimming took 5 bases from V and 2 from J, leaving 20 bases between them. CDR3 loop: CASSSIPGTLPGANVLTF. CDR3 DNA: TGCGCCAGCAGTTCTATCCCCGGGACACTCCCTGGGGCCAACGTCCTGACTTTC.

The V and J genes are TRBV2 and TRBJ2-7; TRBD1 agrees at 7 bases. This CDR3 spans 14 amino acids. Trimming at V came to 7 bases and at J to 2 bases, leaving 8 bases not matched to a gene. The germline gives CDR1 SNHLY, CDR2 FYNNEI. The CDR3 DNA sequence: TGTGCCAGCACTAAGGGGGCTTTGGCCTACGAGCAGTACTTC. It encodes CASTKGALAYEQYF.

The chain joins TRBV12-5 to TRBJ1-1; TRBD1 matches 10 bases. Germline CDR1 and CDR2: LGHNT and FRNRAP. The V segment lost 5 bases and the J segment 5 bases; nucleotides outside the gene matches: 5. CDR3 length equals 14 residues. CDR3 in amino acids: CASGHRQGATEAFF. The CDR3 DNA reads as TGTGCTAGTGGTCACAGACAGGGGGCAACTGAAGCTTTCTTT. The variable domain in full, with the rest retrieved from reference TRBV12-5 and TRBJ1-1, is DARVTQTPRHKVTEMGQEVTMRCQPILGHNTVFWYRQTMMQGLELLAYFRNRAPLDDSGMPKDRFSAEMPDATLATLKIQPSEPRDSAVYFCASGHRQGATEAFFGQGTRLTVV.

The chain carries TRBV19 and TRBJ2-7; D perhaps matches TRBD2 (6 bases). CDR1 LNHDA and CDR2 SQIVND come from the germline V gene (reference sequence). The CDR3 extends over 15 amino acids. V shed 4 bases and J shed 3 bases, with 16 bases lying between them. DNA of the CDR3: TGTGCCAGTAGTAAGGGAGGCGGTGAGGGCTACGAGCAGTACTTC. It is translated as CASSKGGGEGYEQYF. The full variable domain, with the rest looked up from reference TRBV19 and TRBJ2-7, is DGGITQSPKYLFRKEGQNVTLSCEQNLNHDAMYWYRQDPGQGLRLIYYSQIVNDFQKGDIAEGYSVSREKKESFPLTVTSAQKNPTAFYLCASSKGGGEGYEQYFGPGTRLTVT.

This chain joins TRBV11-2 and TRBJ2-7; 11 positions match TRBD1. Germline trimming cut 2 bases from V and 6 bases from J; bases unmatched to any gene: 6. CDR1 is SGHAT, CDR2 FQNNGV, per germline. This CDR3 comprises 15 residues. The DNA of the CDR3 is TGTGCCAGCAGCTTAAACTGGGACAGGGGGATCGAGCAGTACTTC. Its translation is CASSLNWDRGIEQYF. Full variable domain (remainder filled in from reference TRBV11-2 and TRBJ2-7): EAGVAQSPRYKIIEKRQSVAFWCNPISGHATLYWYQQILGQGPKLLIQFQNNGVVDDSQLPKDRFSAERLKGVDSTLKIQPAKLEDSAVYLCASSLNWDRGIEQYFGPGTRLTVT.

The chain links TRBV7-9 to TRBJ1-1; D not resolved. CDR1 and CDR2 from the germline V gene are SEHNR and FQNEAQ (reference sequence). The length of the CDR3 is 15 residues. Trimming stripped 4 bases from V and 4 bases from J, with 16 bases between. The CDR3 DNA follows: TGTGCCAGCAGCTCCAGACCGGCTACGGGCACTGAAGCTTTCTTT. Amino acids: CASSSRPATGTEAFF.

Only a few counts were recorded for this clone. The CDR3 reads CASSLSGSTIYEQYF. Here the CDR3 DNA reads TGTGCCAGCAGCCTTAGCGGGAGTACTATCTACGAGCAGTACTTC. This chain uses TRBV5-6 with TRBJ2-7; TRBD2 matches 9 bases. Trimming took 4 bases from V and 3 from J; bases not matched to a gene: 8. The V gene's germline CDR1 is SGHDT and CDR2 YYEEEE. The CDR3 runs to 15 residues.